The clone carrying this T cell receptor (beta chain) was seen only a few times. The data belong to a study of blood T cell repertoires in COVID-19. V shed 7 bases and J 3 bases; nucleotides not matched to a gene: 12. This CDR3 contains 17 residues. Germline-derived CDR1 and CDR2 are MNHEY and SMNVEV (reference sequence). The protocol was immunoSEQ multiplex PCR, while the TCRdb copy is restricted to in-frame clones and leaves out a portion. The table has about 120,000 clones, approximately 80% seen once; the top ten hold roughly 5.6%. The rearrangement links TRBV27 to TRBJ1-4; 9 nucleotides align to TRBD1. This sequence originates from a man between 65 and 79 years old with acute or convalescent COVID-19. Sequencing was carried out using peripheral blood. The CDR3 sequence is CASTEGQGYGANEKLFF. The CDR3, as DNA: TGTGCCAGCACCGAAGGACAGGGGTATGGAGCTAATGAAAAACTGTTTTTT. The full variable domain, rest sourced from reference TRBV27 and TRBJ1-4, is EAQVTQNPRYLITVTGKKLTVTCSQNMNHEYMSWYRQDPGLGLRQIYYSMNVEVTDKGDVPEGYKVSRKEKRNFPLILESPSPNQTSLYFCASTEGQGYGANEKLFFGSGTQLSVL.